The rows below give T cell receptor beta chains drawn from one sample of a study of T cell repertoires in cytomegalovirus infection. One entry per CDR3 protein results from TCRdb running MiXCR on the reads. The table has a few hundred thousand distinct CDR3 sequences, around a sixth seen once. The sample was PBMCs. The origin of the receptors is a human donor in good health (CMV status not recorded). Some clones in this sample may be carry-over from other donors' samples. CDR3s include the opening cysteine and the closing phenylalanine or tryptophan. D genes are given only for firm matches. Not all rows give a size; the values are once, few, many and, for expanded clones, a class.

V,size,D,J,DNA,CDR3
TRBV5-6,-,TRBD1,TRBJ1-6,TGTGCCAGCAGCTTGGGACAGGGCGAGAGGTATAATTCACCCCTCCACTTT,CASSLGQGERYNSPLHF
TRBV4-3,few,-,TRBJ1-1,TGCGCCAGCAGCCAAGATTCCGGGACACCACCCTCTGAAGCTTTCTTT,CASSQDSGTPPSEAFF
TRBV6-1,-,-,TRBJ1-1,TGTACCACCTACTATACAAGGGCTTTCTTT,CTTYYTRAFF
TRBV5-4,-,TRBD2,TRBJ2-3,TGTGCCAGCAGCTTCAGGGAGCGGGGAACAGATACGCAGTATTTT,CASSFRERGTDTQYF
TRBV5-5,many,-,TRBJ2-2,TGTGCCAGCAGCTTCGGCAAACCCAACACCGGGGAGCTGTTTTTT,CASSFGKPNTGELFF
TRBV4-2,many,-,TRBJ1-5,TGTGCCAGCAGCCAAGATAGGGGTACTCAGCCCCAGCATTTT,CASSQDRGTQPQHF
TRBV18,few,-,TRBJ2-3,TGTGCCAGCTCACCGAGTCAAGTCGCGGCGACAGATACGCAGTATTTT,CASSPSQVAATDTQYF
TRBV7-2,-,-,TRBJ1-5,TGTGCCAGCAGTCGAGACGGACAAAGCAATCAGCCCCAGCATTTT,CASSRDGQSNQPQHF
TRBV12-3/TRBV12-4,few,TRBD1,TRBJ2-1,TGTGCCAGCAGTTTACGGGCCGACAGGGGAAATGAGCAGTTCTTC,CASSLRADRGNEQFF
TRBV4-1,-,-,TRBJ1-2,TGCGCCAGCAGCCAAGATTTTAGGGGAGACTATGGCTACACCTTC,CASSQDFRGDYGYTF
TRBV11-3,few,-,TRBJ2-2,TGTGCCAGCAGCTCCTTTGGTACGGGTACCGGGGAGCTGTTTTTT,CASSSFGTGTGELFF
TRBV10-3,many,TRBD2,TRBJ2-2,TGTGCCATCAGTGAGGGAAGCGGGGAGAGCACCGGGGAGCTGTTTTTT,CAISEGSGESTGELFF
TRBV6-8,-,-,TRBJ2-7,TGTGCCAGCAGTCCGAGGGGGGAGGGAACCTACGAGCAGTACTTC,CASSPRGEGTYEQYF
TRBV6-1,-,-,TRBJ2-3,TGTGCCAGCACGAGCGGGTCAAGCACAGATACGCAGTATTTT,CASTSGSSTDTQYF
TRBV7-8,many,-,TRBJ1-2,TGTGCCAGCAGCTTGGGGAGGGGGTCAGCATCTAACTATGGCTACACCTTC,CASSLGRGSASNYGYTF
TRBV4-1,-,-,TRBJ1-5,TGCGCCAGCAGCCAAGAAGAGGGTTATAGCAATCAGCCCCAGCATTTT,CASSQEEGYSNQPQHF
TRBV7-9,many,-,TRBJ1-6,TGTGCCAGCAGCTTACCGTGGGAGAATTCACCCCTCCACTTT,CASSLPWENSPLHF
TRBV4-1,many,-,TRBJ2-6,TGCGCCAGCAGCCAACGGTTCGGGTTTACGGCTGGGGCCAACGTCCTGACTTTC,CASSQRFGFTAGANVLTF
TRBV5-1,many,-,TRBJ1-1,TGCGCCAGCCGAGGAGGAGAAAACACTGAAGCTTTCTTT,CASRGGENTEAFF
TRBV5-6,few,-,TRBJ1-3,TGTGCCAGCAGCTTCAGGGGTGGAAACACCATATATTTT,CASSFRGGNTIYF